This T cell receptor (beta chain) was observed in a study of blood T cell repertoires in COVID-19. TCRdb keeps only in-frame clones here, not all; method: immunoSEQ multiplex PCR. The sample holds around 230,000 clones; around 85% are singletons and the top ten take around 0.72%. The CDR3 extends over 18 amino acids. CDR1 is MDHEN and CDR2 is SYDVKM in the germline V gene. V was clipped by 10 bases and J by 3 bases, with 27 bases between them. The sequenced sample was peripheral blood. This chain connects TRBV28 to TRBJ1-4; possibly TRBD1 for D (6 bases). The sequence was collected from a man in his forties with acute or convalescent COVID-19. CDR3 loop: CATGLDKKGVGANEKLFF. The CDR3 coding sequence is TGTGCCACCGGACTGGACAAAAAGGGGGTAGGGGCTAATGAAAAACTGTTTTTT.